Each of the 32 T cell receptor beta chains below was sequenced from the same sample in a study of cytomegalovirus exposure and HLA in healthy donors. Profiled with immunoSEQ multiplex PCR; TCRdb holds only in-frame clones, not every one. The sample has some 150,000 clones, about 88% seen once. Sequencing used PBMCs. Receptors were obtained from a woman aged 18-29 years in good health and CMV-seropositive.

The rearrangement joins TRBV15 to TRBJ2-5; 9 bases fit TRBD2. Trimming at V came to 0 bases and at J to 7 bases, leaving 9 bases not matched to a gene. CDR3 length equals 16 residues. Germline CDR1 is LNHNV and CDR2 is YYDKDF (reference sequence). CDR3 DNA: TGTGCCACCAGCAGAGATGTAGCGGGAGCCCGGGGGACCCAGTACTTC. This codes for CATSRDVAGARGTQYF.

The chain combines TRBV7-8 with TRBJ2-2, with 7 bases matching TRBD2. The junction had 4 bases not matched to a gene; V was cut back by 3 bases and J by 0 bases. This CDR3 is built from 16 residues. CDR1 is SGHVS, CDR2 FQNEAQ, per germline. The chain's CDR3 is CASSLILAANTGELFF. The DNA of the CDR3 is TGTGCCAGCAGCTTGATCCTAGCGGCGAACACCGGGGAGCTGTTTTTT. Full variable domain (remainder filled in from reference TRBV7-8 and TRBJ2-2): GAGVSQSPRYKVAKRGQDVALRCDPISGHVSLFWYQQALGQGPEFLTYFQNEAQLDKSGLPSDRFFAERPEGSVSTLKIQRTQQEDSAVYLCASSLILAANTGELFFGEGSRLTVL.

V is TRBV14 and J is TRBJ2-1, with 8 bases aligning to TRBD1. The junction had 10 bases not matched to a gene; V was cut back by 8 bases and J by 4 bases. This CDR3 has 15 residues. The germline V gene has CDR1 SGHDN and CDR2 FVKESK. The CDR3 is CASYRSGQGYNEQFF. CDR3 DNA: TGTGCCAGCTATAGATCAGGACAGGGTTACAATGAGCAGTTCTTC. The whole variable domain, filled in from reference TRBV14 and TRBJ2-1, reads EAGVTQFPSHSVIEKGQTVTLRCDPISGHDNLYWYRRVMGKEIKFLLHFVKESKQDESGMPNNRFLAERTGGTYSTLKVQPAELEDSGVYFCASYRSGQGYNEQFFGPGTRLTVL.

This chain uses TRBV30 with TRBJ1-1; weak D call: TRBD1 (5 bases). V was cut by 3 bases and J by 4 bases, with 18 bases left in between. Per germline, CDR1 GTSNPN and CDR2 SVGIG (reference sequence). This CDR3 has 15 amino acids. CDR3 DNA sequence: TGTGCCTGGAGGGCAGGAGCGAGACAGAGCACTGAAGCTTTCTTT. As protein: CAWRAGARQSTEAFF.

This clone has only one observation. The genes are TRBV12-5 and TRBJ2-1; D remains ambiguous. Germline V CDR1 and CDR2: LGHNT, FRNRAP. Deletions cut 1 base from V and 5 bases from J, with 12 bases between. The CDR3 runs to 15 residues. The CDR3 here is CASGLAISRDNEQFF. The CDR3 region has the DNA TGTGCTAGTGGTTTGGCCATAAGCCGGGACAATGAGCAGTTCTTC.

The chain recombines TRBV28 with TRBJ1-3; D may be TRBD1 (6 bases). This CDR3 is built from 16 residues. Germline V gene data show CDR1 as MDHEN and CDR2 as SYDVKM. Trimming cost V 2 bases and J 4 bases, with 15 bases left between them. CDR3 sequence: CASSLGYRASGNTIYF. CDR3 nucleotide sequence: TGTGCCAGCAGTTTAGGGTACAGGGCTTCGGGAAACACCATATATTTT.

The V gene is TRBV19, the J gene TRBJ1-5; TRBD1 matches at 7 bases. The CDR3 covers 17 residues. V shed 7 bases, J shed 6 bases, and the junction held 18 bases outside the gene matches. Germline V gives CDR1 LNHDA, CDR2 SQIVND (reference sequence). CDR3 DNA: TGTGCCAGTACCTTCGTTGGGGGGAGGTACAGGGGTCAGCCCCAGCATTTT. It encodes CASTFVGGRYRGQPQHF.

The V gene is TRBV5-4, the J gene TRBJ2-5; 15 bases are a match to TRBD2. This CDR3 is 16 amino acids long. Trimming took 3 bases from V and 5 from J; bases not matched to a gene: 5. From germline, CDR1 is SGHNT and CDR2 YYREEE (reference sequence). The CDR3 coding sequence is TGTGCCAGCAGCTCATCCGGGACTAGCGGGAGGGAGACCCAGTACTTC. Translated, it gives CASSSSGTSGRETQYF.

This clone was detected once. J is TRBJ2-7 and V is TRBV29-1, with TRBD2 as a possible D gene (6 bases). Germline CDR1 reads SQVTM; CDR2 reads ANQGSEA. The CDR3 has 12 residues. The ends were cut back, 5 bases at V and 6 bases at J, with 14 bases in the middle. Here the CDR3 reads CSVIFGSLEQYF. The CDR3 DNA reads TGCAGCGTTATCTTCGGGAGCCTCGAGCAGTACTTC.

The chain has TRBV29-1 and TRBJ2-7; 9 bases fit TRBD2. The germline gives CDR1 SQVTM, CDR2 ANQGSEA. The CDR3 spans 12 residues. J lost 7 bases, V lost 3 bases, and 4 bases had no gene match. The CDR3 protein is CSVEAGGTEQYF. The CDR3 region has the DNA TGCAGCGTTGAGGCGGGGGGGACAGAGCAGTACTTC.

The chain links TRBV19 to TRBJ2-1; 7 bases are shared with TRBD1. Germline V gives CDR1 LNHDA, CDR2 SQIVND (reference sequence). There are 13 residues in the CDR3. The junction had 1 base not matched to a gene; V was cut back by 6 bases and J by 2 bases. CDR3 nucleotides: TGTGCCAGTAGGGGACAGACCTACAATGAGCAGTTCTTC. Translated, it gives CASRGQTYNEQFF.

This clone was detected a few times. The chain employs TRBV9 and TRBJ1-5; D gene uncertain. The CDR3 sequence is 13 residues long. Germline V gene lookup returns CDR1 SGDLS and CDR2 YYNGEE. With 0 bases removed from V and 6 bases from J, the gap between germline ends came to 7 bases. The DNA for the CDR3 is TGTGCCAGCAGCGTAGGGGAGACTCAGCCCCAGCATTTT. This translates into CASSVGETQPQHF.

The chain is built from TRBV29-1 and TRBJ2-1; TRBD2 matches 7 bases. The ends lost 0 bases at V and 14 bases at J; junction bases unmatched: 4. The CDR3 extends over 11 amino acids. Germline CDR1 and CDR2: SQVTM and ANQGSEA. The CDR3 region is CSVEDGRAEFF. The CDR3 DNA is TGCAGCGTTGAAGATGGGAGGGCCGAGTTCTTC.

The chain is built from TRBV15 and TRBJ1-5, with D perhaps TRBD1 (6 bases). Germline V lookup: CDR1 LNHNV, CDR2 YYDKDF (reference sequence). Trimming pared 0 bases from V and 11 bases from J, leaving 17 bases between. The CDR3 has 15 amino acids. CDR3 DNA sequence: TGTGCCACCAGCAGAGATCGAGGGGGTTTTTGGTCCCAGCATTTT. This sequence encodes CATSRDRGGFWSQHF.

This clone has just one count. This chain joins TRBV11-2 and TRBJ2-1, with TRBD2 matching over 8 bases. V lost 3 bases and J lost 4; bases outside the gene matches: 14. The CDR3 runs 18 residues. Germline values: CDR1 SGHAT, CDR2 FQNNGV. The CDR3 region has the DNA TGTGCCAGCAGCTTTACTAGCGGATATACCCGAAGATACAATGAGCAGTTCTTC. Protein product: CASSFTSGYTRRYNEQFF.

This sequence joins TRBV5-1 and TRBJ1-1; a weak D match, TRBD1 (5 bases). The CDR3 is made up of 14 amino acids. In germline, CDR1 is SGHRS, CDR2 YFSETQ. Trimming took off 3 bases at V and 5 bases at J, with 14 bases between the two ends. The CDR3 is CASSSGQGKTEAFF. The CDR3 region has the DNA TGCGCCAGCAGCTCAGGCCAGGGCAAAACTGAAGCTTTCTTT.

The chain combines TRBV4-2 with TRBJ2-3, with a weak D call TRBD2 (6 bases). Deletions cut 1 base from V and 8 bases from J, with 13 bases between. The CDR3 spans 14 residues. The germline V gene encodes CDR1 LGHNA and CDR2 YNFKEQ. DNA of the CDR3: TGTGCCAGCAGCCAAGCCAAAGGTAGCGGTACGCAGTATTTT. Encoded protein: CASSQAKGSGTQYF.

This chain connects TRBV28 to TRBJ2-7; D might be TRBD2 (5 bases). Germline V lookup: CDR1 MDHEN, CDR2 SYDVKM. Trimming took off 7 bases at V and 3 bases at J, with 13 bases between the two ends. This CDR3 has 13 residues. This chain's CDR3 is CASTLAQGYEQYF. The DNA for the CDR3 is TGTGCCAGCACCCTAGCTCAAGGCTACGAGCAGTACTTC.

The DNA for the CDR3 is TGTGCCAGCAGCCTTCCGGGACAGGGAACCTACGAGCAGTACTTC. It encodes CASSLPGQGTYEQYF. This chain connects TRBV5-4 to TRBJ2-7; 9 bases map to TRBD1. The length of the CDR3 is 15 residues. CDR1 and CDR2 (germline): SGHNT, YYREEE (reference sequence). Trimming at V came to 4 bases and at J to 2 bases, leaving 7 bases not matched to a gene. The full variable domain, completed using reference TRBV5-4 and TRBJ2-7, is ETGVTQSPTHLIKTRGQQVTLRCSSQSGHNTVSWYQQALGQGPQFIFQYYREEENGRGNFPPRFSGLQFPNYSSELNVNALELDDSALYLCASSLPGQGTYEQYFGPGTRLTVT.

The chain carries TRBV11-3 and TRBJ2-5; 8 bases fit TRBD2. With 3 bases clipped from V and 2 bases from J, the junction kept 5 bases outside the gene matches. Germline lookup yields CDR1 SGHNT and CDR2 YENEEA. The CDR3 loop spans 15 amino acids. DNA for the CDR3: TGTGCCAGCAGCTTTAGAAGCGGGAGTCAAGAGACCCAGTACTTC. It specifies CASSFRSGSQETQYF.

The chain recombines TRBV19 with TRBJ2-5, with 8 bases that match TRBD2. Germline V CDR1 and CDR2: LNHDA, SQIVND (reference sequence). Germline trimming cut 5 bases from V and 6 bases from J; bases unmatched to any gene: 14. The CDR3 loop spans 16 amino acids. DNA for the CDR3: TGTGCCAGTAGTCCCGTGGCGGGAGGTACCTACCAGACCCAGTACTTC. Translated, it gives CASSPVAGGTYQTQYF.

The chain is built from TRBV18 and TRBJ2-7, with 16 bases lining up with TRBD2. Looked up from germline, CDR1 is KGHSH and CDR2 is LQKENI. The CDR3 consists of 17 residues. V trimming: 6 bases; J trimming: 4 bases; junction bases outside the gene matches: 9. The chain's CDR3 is CASSPTPGLAGGYEQYF. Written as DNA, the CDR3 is TGTGCCAGCTCCCCCACGCCGGGACTAGCGGGAGGGTACGAGCAGTACTTC.

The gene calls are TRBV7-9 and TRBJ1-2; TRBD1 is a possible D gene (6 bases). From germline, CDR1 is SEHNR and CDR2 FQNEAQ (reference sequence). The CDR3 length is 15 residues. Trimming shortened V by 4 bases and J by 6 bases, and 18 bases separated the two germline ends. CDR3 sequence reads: CASSSGRGRDDGYTF. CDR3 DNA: TGTGCCAGCAGCTCCGGGCGGGGGCGCGACGATGGCTACACCTTC.

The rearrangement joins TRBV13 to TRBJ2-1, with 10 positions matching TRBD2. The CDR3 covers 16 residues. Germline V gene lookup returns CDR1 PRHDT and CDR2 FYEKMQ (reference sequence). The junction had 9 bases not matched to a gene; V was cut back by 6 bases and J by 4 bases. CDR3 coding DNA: TGTGCCAGCAGAGAAACTAGCGGGGAAAGGTACAATGAGCAGTTCTTC. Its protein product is CASRETSGERYNEQFF. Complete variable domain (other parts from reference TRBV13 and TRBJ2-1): AAGVIQSPRHLIKEKRETATLKCYPIPRHDTVYWYQQGPGQDPQFLISFYEKMQSDKGSIPDRFSAQQFSDYHSELNMSSLELGDSALYFCASRETSGERYNEQFFGPGTRLTVL.

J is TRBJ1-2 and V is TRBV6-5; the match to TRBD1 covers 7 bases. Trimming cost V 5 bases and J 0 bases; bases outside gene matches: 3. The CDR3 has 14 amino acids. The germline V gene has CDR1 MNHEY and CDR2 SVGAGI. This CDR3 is CASSPTGSNYGYTF. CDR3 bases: TGTGCCAGCAGTCCGACAGGGTCTAACTATGGCTACACCTTC.

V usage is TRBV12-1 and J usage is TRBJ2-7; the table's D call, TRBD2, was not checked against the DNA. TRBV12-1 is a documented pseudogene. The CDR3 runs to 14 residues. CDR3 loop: CASISRPLCYEQYF. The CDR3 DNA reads TGTGCCAGCATCTCGAGGCCGTTGTGCTACGAGCAGTACTTC.

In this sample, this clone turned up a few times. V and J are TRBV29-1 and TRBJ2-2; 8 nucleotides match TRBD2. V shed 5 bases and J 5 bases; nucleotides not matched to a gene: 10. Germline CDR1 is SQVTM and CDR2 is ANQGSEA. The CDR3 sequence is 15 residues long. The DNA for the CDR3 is TGCAGCGTTTTCTGGGCTAGCGGGTTTACCGGGGAGCTGTTTTTT. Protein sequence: CSVFWASGFTGELFF.

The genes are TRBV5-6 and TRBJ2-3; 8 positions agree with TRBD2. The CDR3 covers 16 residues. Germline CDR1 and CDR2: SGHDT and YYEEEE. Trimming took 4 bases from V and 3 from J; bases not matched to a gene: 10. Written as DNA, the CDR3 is TGTGCCAGCAGCACCCCGGGACTAGATTTGACAGATACGCAGTATTTT. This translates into CASSTPGLDLTDTQYF.

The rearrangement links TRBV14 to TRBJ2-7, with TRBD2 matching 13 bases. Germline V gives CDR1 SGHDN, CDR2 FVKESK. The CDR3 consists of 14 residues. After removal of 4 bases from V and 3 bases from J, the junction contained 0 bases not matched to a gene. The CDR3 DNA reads TGTGCCAGCAGCCGACTAGCGGGGGGCTACGAGCAGTACTTC. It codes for CASSRLAGGYEQYF.

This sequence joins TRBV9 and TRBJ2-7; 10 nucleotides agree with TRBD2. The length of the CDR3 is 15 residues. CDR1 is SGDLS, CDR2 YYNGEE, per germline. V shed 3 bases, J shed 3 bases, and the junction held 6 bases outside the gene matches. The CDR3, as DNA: TGTGCCAGCAGCGCCCAGAGCGGGGGGGACTACGAGCAGTACTTC. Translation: CASSAQSGGDYEQYF.

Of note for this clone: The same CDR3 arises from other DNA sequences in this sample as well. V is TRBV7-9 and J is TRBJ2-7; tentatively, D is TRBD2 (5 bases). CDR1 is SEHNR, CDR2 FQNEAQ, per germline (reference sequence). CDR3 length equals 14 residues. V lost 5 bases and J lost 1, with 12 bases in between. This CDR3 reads CASSPRVGSYEQYF. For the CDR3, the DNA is TGTGCCAGCAGCCCGAGGGTAGGTTCCTACGAGCAGTACTTC.

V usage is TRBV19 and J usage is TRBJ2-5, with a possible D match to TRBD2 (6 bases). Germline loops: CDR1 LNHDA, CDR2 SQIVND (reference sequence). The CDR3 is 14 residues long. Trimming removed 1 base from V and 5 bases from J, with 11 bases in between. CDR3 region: CASSIGGMAETQYF. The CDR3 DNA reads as TGTGCCAGTAGTATAGGCGGGATGGCGGAGACCCAGTACTTC.